The T cell receptor (beta chain) under discussion was sequenced for a study of blood T cell repertoires in COVID-19. Sequencing was performed with immunoSEQ multiplex PCR; in TCRdb, only in-frame clones are kept and a portion is missing. The sample lists roughly 15,000 clones, about 83% occurring once. Losses at the gene ends were 6 bases for V and 3 bases for J; bases not matched to a gene: 8. This CDR3 comprises 15 residues. Germline loops: CDR1 SQVTM, CDR2 ANQGSEA. The clonotype was recovered from a man between 45 and 60 years old with active COVID-19. Sequencing was performed on peripheral blood. The J gene is TRBJ2-1, the V gene TRBV29-1, with 10 bases fitting TRBD2. CDR3 sequence (DNA): TGCAGCGTACAATCTAGCGGGGGTTTCTACAATGAGCAGTTCTTC. Protein product: CSVQSSGGFYNEQFF.